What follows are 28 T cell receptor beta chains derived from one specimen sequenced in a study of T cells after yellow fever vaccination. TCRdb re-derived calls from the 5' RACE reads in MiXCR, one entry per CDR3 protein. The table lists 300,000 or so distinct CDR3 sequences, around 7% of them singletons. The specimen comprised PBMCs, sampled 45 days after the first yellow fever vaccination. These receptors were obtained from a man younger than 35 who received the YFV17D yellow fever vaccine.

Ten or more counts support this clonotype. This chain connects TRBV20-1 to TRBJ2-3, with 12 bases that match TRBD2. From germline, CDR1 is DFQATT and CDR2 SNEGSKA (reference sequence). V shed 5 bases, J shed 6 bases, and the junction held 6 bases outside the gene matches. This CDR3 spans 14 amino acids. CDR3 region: CSASSGGASDTQYF. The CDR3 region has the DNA TGCAGTGCTTCTAGCGGGGGGGCGTCGGATACGCAGTATTTT.

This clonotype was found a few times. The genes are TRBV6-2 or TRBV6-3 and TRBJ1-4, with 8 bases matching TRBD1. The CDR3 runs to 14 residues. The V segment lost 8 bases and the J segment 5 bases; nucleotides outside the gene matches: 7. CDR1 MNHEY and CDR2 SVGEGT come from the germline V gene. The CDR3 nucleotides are TGTGCCAGCTCGCCGGGACAGGCCAATGAAAAACTGTTTTTT. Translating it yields CASSPGQANEKLFF.

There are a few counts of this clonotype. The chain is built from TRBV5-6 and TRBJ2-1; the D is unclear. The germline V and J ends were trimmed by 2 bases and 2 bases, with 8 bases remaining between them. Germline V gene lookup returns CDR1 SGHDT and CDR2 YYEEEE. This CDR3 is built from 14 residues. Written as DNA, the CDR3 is TGTGCCAGCAGCTTCGAGCGCCCCTACAATGAGCAGTTCTTC. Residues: CASSFERPYNEQFF.

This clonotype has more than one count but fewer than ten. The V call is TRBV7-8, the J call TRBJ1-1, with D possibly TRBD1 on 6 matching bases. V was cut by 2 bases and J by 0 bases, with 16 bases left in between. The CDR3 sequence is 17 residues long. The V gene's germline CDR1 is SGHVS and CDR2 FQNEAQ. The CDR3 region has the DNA TGTGCCAGCAGCTTATCCCCTCGGGGGGCCCTGAACACTGAAGCTTTCTTT. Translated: CASSLSPRGALNTEAFF.

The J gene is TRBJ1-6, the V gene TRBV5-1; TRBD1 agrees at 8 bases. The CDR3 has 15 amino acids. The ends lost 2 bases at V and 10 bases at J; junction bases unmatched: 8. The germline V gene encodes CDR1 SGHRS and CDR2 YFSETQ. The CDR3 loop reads CASSLLLTGGSPLHF. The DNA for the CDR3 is TGCGCCAGCAGCTTATTATTAACAGGGGGATCACCCCTCCACTTT.

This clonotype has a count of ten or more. CDR3 sequence reads: CASSYLRNRVSNQPQHF. CDR3 coding DNA: TGTGCCAGCAGTTATCTCCGGAACAGGGTGAGCAATCAGCCCCAGCATTTT. The J gene is TRBJ1-5, the V gene TRBV12-3 or TRBV12-4, with D possibly matching TRBD1 (6 bases). The CDR3 spans 17 residues. V was trimmed by 4 bases and J by 1 base, leaving 17 bases between them.

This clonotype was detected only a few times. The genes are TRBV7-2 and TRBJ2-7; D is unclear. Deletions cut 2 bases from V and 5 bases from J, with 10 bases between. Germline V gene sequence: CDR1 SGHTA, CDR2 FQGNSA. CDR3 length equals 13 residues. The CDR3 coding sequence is TGTGCCAGCAGCTTAAGTGCGGTGGACGAGCAGTACGTC. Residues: CASSLSAVDEQYV.

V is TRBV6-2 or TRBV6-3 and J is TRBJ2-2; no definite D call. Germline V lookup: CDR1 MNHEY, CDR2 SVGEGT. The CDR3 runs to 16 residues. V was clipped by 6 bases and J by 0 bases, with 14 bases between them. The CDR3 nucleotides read TGTGCCAGCAGCCGTACGTGGGCCGCGAACACCGGGGAGCTGTTTTTT. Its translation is CASSRTWAANTGELFF.

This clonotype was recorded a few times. CDR3 sequence reads: CASGKRGASQYF. The DNA of the CDR3 is TGTGCCAGCGGCAAGCGGGGGGCGAGCCAGTACTTC. The chain joins TRBV6-5 to TRBJ2-5; 9 bases agree with TRBD2. V trimming: 8 bases; J trimming: 10 bases; junction bases outside the gene matches: 8. This CDR3 spans 12 amino acids. CDR1 and CDR2 from the germline V gene are MNHEY and SVGAGI.

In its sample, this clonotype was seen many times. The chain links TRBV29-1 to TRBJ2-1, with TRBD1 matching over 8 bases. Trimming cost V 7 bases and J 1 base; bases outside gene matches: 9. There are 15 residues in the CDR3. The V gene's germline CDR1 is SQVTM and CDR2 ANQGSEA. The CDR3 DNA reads TGCAGCGGGACAGGGCGCAAGAGGTCCTACAATGAGCAGTTCTTC. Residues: CSGTGRKRSYNEQFF.

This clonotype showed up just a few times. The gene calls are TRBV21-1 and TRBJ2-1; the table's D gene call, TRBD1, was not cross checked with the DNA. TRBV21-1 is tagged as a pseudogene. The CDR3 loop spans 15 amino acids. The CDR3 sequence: CASSNSGRVCDEQFF. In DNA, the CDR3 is TGTGCCAGCAGCAATTCGGGCAGGGTATGTGATGAGCAGTTCTTC.

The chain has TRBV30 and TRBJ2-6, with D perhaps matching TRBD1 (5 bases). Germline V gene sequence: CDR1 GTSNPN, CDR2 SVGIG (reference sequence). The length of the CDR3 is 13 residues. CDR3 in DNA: TGTGGGAGCGACAGCTCTGGGGCCAACGTCCTGACTTTC. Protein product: CGSDSSGANVLTF.

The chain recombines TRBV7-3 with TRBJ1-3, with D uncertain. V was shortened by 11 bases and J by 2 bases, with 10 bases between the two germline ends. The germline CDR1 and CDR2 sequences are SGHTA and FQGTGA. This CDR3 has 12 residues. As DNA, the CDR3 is TGTGCCTTCTACCCGGCTGGAAACACCATATATTTT. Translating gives CAFYPAGNTIYF.

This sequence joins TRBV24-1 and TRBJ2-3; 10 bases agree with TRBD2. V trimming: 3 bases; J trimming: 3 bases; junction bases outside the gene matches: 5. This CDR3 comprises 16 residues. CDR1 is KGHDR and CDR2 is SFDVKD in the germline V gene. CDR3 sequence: CATSDQAGGPTDTQYF. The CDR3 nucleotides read TGTGCCACCAGTGATCAAGCGGGGGGGCCGACAGATACGCAGTATTTT.

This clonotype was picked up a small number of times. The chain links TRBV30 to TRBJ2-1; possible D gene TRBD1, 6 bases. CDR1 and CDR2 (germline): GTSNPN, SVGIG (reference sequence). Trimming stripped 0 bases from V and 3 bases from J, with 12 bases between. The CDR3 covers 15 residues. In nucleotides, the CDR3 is TGTGCCTGGAGTGTACAGGGTAAGGGCTACAATGAGCAGTTCTTC. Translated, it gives CAWSVQGKGYNEQFF. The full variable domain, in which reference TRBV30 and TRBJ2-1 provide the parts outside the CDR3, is SQTIHQWPATLVQPVGSPLSLECTVEGTSNPNLYWYRQAAGRGLQLLFYSVGIGQISSEVPQNLSASRPQDRQFILSSKKLLLSDSGFYLCAWSVQGKGYNEQFFGPGTRLTVL.

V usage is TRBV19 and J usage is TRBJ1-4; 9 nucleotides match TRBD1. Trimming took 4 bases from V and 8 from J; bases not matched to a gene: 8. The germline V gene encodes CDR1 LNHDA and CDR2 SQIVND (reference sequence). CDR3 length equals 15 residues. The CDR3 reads CASSRPGTGYEKLFF. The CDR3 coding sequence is TGTGCCAGTAGTAGGCCCGGGACAGGGTACGAAAAACTGTTTTTT.

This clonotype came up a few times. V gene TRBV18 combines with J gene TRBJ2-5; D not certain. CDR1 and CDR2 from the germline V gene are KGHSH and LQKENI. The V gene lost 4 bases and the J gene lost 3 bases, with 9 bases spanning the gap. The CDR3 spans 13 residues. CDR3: CASSLVTEETQYF. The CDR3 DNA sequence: TGTGCCAGCTCACTAGTAACGGAAGAGACCCAGTACTTC. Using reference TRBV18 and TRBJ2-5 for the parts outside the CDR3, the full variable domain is NAGVMQNPRHLVRRRGQEARLRCSPMKGHSHVYWYRQLPEEGLKFMVYLQKENIIDESGMPKERFSAEFPKEGPSILRIQQVVRGDSAAYFCASSLVTEETQYFGPGTRLLVL.

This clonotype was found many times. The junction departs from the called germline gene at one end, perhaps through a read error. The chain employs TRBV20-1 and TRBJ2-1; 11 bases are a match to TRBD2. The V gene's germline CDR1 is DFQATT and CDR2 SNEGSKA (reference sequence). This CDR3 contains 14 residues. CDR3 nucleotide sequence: TGCAGTGTTAGACTAGCGGGGCGATACAATGAGCAGTTCTTC. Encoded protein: CSVRLAGRYNEQFF.

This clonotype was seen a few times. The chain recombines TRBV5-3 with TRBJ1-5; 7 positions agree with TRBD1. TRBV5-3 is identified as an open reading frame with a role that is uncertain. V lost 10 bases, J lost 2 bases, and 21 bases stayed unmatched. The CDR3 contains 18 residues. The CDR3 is CAAFKDRFFRGGNQPQHF. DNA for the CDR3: TGTGCCGCCTTTAAGGACAGGTTCTTCCGAGGGGGCAATCAGCCCCAGCATTTT.

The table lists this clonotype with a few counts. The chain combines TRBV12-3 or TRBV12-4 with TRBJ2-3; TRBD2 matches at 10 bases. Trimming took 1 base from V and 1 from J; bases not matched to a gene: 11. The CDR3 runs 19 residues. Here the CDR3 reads CASSLGYGAGGRGTDTQYF. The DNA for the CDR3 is TGTGCCAGCAGTTTAGGATATGGAGCGGGGGGGCGAGGCACAGATACGCAGTATTTT.

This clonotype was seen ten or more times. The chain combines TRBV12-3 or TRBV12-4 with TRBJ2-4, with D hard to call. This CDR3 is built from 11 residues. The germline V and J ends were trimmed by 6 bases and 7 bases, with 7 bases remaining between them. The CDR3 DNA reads TGTGCCAGCAGCCAAGGGAACATTCAGTACTTC. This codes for CASSQGNIQYF.

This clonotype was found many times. CDR3 in amino acids: CATSRGQQPLDYGYTF. The CDR3 DNA follows: TGTGCCACCAGCAGAGGTCAACAGCCGTTGGACTATGGCTACACCTTC. The chain combines TRBV15 with TRBJ1-2, with D hard to call. CDR1 and CDR2 from the germline V gene are LNHNV and YYDKDF (reference sequence). The CDR3 contains 16 residues. V was clipped by 1 base and J by 3 bases, with 15 bases between them. Drawing the rest from reference TRBV15 and TRBJ1-2, the complete variable domain is DAMVIQNPRYQVTQFGKPVTLSCSQTLNHNVMYWYQQKSSQAPKLLFHYYDKDFNNEADTPDNFQSRRPNTSFCFLDIRSPGLGDTAMYLCATSRGQQPLDYGYTFGSGTRLTVV.

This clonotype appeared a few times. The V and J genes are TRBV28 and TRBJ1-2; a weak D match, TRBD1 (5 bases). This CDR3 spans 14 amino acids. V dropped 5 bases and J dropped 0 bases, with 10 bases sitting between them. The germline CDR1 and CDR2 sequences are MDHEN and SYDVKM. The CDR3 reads CASSPAGTNYGYTF. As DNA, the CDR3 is TGTGCCAGCAGTCCGGCAGGGACTAACTATGGCTACACCTTC.

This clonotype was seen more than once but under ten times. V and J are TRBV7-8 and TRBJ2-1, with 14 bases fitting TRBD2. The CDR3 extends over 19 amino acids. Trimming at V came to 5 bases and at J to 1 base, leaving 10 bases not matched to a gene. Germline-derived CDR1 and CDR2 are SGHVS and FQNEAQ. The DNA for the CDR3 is TGTGCCAGCAGCCCCGGACTAGCGGGGGGCCTCGGGTCCTACAATGAGCAGTTCTTC. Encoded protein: CASSPGLAGGLGSYNEQFF. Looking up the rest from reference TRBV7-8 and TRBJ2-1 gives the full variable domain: GAGVSQSPRYKVAKRGQDVALRCDPISGHVSLFWYQQALGQGPEFLTYFQNEAQLDKSGLPSDRFFAERPEGSVSTLKIQRTQQEDSAVYLCASSPGLAGGLGSYNEQFFGPGTRLTVL.

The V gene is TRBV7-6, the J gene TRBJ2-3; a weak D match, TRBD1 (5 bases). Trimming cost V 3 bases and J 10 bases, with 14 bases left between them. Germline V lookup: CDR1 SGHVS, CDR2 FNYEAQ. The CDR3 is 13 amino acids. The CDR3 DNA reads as TGTGCCAGCAGCTTCAGCAGAGACAGTGCGCAGTATTTT. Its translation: CASSFSRDSAQYF.

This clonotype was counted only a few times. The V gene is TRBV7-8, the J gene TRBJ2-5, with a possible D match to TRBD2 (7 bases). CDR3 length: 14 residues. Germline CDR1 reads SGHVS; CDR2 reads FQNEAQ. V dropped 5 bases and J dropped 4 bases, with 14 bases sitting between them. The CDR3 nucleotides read TGTGCCAGCAGCACCTGGGGGGGCGGAGAGACCCAGTACTTC. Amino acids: CASSTWGGGETQYF.

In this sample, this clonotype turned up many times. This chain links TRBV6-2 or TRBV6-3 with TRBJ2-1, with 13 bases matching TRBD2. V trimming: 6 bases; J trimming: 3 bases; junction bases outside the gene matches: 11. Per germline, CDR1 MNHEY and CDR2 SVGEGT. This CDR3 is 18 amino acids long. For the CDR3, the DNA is TGTGCCAGCAGGGGTGGACTAGCGGGGGTACCCCTCTACAATGAGCAGTTCTTC. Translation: CASRGGLAGVPLYNEQFF.

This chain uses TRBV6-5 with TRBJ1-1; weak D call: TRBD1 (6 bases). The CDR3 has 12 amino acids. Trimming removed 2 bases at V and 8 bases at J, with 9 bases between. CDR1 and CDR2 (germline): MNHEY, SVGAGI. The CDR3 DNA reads TGTGCCAGCAGTTACGGGGGGCGGGAAGCTTTCTTT. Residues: CASSYGGREAFF.